This T cell receptor beta chain was sequenced during a study of blood T cell repertoires in COVID-19. The V gene lost 7 bases and the J gene lost 4 bases, with 14 bases spanning the gap. The CDR3 sequence is 14 residues long. From germline, CDR1 is SGHNT and CDR2 YYREEE (reference sequence). Data came from immunoSEQ multiplex PCR; TCRdb stores just in-frame clones and leaves some out. The sample has more than 75,000 clones, almost 90% seen once. Sequenced material: peripheral blood. The chain couples TRBV5-4 to TRBJ1-4, with D possibly TRBD1 on 6 matching bases. This TCR derives from a woman of 80 years or more with acute or convalescent COVID-19. The CDR3, as DNA: TGTGCCAGCTCCCCGGACAGCATTAATGAAAAACTGTTTTTT. This gives the protein CASSPDSINEKLFF.